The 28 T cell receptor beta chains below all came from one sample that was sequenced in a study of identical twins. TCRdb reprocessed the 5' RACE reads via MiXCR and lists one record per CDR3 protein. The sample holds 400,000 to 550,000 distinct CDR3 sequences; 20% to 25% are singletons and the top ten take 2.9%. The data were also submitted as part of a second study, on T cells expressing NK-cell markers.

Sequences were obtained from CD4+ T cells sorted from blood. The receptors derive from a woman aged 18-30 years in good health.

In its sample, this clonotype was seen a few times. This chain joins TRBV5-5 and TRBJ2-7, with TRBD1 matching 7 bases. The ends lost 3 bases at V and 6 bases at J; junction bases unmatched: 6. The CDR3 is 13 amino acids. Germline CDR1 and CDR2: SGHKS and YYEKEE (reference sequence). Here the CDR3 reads CASSWDSGPEQYF. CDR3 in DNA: TGTGCCAGCAGCTGGGACAGTGGTCCCGAGCAGTACTTC. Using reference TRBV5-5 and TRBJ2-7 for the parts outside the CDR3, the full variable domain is DAGVTQSPTHLIKTRGQQVTLRCSPISGHKSVSWYQQVLGQGPQFIFQYYEKEERGRGNFPDRFSARQFPNYSSELNVNALLLGDSALYLCASSWDSGPEQYFGPGTRLTVT.

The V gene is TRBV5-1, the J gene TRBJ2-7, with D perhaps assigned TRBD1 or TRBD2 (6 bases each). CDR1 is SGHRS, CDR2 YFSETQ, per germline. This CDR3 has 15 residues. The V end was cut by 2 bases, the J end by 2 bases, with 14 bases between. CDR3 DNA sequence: TGCGCCAGCAGCTTAGGGGGGTCCCTAACCTACGAGCAGTACTTC. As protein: CASSLGGSLTYEQYF.

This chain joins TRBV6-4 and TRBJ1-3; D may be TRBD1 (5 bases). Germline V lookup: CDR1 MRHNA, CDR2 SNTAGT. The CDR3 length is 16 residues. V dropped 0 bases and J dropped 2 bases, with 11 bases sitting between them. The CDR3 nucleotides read TGTGCCAGCAGTGACTCATGGGCAGGGACTGGAAACACCATATATTTT. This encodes CASSDSWAGTGNTIYF.

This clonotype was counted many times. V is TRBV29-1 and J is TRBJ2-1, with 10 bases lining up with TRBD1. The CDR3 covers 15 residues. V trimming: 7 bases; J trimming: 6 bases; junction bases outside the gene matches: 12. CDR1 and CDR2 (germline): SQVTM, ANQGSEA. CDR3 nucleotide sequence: TGCAGCGCCGCGGGCTCGGACAGGGGGTCCAATGAGCAGTTCTTC. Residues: CSAAGSDRGSNEQFF.

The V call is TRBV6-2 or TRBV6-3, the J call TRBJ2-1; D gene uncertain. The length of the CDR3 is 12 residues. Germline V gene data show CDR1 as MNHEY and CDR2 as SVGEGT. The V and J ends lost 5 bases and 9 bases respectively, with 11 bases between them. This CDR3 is CASSTLGAEQFF. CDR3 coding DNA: TGTGCCAGCAGTACCCTCGGTGCTGAGCAGTTCTTC.

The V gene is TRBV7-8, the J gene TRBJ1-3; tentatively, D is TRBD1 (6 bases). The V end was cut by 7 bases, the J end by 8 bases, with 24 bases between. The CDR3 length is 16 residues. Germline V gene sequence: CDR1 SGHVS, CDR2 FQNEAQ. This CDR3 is CASIQQGSLMGDTIYF. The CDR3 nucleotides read TGTGCCAGCATCCAACAGGGATCCCTGATGGGAGACACCATATATTTT.

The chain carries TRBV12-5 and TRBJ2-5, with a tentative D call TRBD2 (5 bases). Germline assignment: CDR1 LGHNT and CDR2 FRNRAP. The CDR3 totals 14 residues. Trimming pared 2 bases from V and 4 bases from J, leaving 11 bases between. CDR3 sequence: CASGLSTRRETQYF. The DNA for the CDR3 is TGTGCTAGTGGTTTGTCAACTAGACGAGAGACCCAGTACTTC.

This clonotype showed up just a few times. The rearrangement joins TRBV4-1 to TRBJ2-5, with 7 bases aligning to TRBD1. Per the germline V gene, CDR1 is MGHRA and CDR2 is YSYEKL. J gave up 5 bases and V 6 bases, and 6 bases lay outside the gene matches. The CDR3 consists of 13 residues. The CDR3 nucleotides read TGCGCCAGCAGATCTGACAGGGTTGAGACCCAGTACTTC. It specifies CASRSDRVETQYF.

DNA of the CDR3: TGCGCCAGCAGCTTGCTCAGGGAGCGCACAGATACGCAGTATTTT. It encodes CASSLLRERTDTQYF. The genes are TRBV5-1 and TRBJ2-3; D tentatively reads TRBD1 or TRBD2 (5 bases each). The germline V gene encodes CDR1 SGHRS and CDR2 YFSETQ. V gave up 1 base and J gave up 1 base, with 10 bases separating them. The CDR3 totals 15 residues.

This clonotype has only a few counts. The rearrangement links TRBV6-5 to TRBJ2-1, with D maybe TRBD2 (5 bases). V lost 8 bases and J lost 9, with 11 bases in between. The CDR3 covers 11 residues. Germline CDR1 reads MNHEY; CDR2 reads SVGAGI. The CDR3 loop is CASFLAGEQFF. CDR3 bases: TGTGCCAGCTTCCTAGCTGGTGAGCAGTTCTTC.

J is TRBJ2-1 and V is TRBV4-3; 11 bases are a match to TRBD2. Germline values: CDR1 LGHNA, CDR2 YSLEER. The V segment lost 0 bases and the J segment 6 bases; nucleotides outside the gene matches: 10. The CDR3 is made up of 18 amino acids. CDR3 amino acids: CASSQDPLGLAGGNEQFF. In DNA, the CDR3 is TGCGCCAGCAGCCAAGATCCCCTTGGGCTAGCGGGGGGCAATGAGCAGTTCTTC.

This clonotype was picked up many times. CDR3 coding DNA: TGTGCCAGCAGTCCCCGACTAGCGGGAGGGGATACGCAGTATTTT. It codes for CASSPRLAGGDTQYF. The chain carries TRBV12-3 or TRBV12-4 and TRBJ2-3; TRBD2 agrees at 14 bases. V lost 5 bases, J lost 6 bases, and 4 bases stayed unmatched. There are 15 residues in the CDR3.

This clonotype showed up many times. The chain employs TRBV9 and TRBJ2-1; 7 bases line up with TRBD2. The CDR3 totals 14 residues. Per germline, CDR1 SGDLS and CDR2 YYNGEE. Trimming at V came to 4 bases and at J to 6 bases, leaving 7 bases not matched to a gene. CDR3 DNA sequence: TGTGCCAGCAGCTCCCCGGGCGGGGGCAATGAGCAGTTCTTC. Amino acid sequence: CASSSPGGGNEQFF.

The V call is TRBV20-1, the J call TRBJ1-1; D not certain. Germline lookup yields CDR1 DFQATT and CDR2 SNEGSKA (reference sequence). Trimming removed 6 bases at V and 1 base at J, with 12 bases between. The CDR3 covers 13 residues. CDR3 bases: TGCAGTGCCCCGGGGTTGGGGAACACTGAAGCTTTCTTT. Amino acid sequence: CSAPGLGNTEAFF.

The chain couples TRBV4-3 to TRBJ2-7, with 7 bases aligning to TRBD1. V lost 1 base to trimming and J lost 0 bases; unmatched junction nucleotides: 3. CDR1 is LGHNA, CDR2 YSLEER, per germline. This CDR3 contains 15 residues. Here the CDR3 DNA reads TGCGCCAGCAGCCAAGCGGGACAGAGCTCCTACGAGCAGTACTTC. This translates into CASSQAGQSSYEQYF.

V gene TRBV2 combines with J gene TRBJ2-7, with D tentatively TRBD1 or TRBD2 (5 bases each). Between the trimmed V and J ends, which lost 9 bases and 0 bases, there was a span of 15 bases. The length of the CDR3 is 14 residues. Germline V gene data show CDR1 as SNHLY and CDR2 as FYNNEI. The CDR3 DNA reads TGTGCCAGAGACCGGGACCCAAGCTCCTACGAGCAGTACTTC. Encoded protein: CARDRDPSSYEQYF.

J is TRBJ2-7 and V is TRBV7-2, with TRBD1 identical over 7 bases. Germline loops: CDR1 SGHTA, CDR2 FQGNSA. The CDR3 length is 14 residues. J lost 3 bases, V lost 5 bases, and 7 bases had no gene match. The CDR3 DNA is TGTGCCAGCAGCCGCCGGACAGGCGACTACGAGCAGTACTTC. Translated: CASSRRTGDYEQYF.

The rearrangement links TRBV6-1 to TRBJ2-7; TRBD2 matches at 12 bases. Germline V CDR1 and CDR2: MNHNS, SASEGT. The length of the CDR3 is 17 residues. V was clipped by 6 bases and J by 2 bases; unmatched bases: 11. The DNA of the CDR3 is TGTGCCAGCAGAACGACTAGCGGGAGAGGAACCCCCTACGAGCAGTACTTC. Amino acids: CASRTTSGRGTPYEQYF.

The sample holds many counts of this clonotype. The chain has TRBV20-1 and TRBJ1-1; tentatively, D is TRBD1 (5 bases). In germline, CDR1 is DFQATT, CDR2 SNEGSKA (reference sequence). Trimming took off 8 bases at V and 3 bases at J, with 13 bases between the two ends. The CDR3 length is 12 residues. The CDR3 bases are TGCAGTACAATTAGGGGCTACACTGAAGCTTTCTTT. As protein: CSTIRGYTEAFF.

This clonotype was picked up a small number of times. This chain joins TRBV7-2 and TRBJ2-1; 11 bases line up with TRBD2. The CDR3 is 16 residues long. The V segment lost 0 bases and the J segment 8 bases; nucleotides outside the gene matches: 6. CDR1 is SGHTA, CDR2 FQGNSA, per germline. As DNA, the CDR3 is TGTGCCAGCAGCTTAGCCCTGGTAGCGGGAGGGTATGAGCAGTTCTTC. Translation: CASSLALVAGGYEQFF.

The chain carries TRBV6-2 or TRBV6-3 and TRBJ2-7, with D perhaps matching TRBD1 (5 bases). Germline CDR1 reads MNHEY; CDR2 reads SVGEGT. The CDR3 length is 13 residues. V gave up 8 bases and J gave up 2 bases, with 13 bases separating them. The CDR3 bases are TGTGCCAGCGGATCGACAGAACCCTACGAGCAGTACTTC. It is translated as CASGSTEPYEQYF.

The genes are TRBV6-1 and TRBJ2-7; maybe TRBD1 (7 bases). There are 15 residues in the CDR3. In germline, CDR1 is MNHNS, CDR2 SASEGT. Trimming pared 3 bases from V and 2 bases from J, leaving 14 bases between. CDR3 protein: CASSDRGVPTYEQYF. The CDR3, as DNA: TGTGCCAGCAGTGACAGGGGGGTTCCGACCTACGAGCAGTACTTC.

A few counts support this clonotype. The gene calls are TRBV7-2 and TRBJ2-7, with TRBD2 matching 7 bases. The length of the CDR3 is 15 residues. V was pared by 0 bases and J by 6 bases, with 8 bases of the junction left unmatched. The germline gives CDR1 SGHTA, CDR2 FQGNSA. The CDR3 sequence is CASSLAAGTWSEQYF. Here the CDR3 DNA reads TGTGCCAGCAGCTTAGCAGCGGGAACTTGGAGCGAGCAGTACTTC. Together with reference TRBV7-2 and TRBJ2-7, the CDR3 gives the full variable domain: GAGVSQSPSNKVTEKGKDVELRCDPISGHTALYWYRQSLGQGLEFLIYFQGNSAPDKSGLPSDRFSAERTGGSVSTLTIQRTQQEDSAVYLCASSLAAGTWSEQYFGPGTRLTVT.

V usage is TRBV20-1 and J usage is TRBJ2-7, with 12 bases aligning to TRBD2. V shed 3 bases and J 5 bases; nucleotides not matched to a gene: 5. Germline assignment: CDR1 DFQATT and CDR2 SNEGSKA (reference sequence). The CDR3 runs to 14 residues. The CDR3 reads CSARRTSGVHEQYF. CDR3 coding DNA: TGCAGTGCTAGGCGGACTAGCGGGGTCCACGAGCAGTACTTC.

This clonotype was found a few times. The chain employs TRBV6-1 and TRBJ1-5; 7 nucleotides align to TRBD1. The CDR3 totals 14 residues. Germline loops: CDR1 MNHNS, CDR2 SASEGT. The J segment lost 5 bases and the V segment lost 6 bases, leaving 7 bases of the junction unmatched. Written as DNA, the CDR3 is TGTGCCAGCAGCAGAGACAGGGCGGATCAGCCCCAGCATTTT. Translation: CASSRDRADQPQHF.

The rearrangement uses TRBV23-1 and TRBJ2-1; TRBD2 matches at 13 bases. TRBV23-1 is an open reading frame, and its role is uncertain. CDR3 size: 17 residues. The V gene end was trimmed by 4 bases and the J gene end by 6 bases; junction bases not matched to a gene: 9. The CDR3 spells CASSPPLTSGGLNEQFF. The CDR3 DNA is TGCGCCAGCAGTCCGCCTTTGACTAGCGGGGGGCTCAATGAGCAGTTCTTC.

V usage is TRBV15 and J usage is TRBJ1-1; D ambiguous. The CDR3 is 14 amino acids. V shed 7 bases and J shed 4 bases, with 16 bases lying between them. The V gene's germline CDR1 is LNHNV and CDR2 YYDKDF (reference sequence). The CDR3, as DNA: TGTGCCACCAAACCTGGGAATGTTGGCACTGAAGCTTTCTTT. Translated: CATKPGNVGTEAFF.

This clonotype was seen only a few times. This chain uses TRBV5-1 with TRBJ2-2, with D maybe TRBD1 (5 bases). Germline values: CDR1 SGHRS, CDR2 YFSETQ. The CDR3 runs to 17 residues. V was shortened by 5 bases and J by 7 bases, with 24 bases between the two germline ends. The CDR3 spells CASREIMRQNKVGELFF. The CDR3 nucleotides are TGCGCCAGCAGGGAAATAATGAGACAGAATAAAGTCGGGGAGCTGTTTTTT.